Given below is one T cell receptor (beta chain) in context. Antigen unknown. V gave up 4 bases and J gave up 5 bases, with 8 bases separating them. In germline, CDR1 is MDHEN, CDR2 SYDVKM. This CDR3 region has 12 residues. The data originate from a study of shared clonotypes between healthy human individuals. Overall study: A couple of women and a few men aged 18 to 49 made up the donors. Study outcomes and limitations: Donor scarcity curtailed the genetic and exposure-history diversity represented herein. It was observed that 5% to 6% of naive CD4 clonotypes were shared across a handful of donors.

Original processing notes: As immunoSEQ supplied junction-only sequences (without quality scores), filtering differed. Assay used: immunoSEQ multiplex PCR; TCRdb lists only in-frame clones, some missing. That table gives V, J and clone size, and the DNA gave D and trimming. This table has about 1.1 million clones, more than 75% appearing once. Sequencing was carried out using memory CD4+ T cells from PBMCs. Subset reported: CD45RA-negative fraction. The chain joins TRBV28 to TRBJ2-5; D gene unclear. This TCR came from a man aged 18 to 30 in good health. Some clones in this sample may be carry-over from other donors' samples. CDR3 nucleotides: TGTGCCAGCAGTTCCCCTGTGGAGACCCAGTACTTC. Its protein product is CASSSPVETQYF.